A few counts support the clone carrying this T cell receptor beta chain. Repertoires were generated with immunoSEQ multiplex PCR, while TCRdb's copy carries only in-frame clones and drops some. The sample records about 100,000 clones, about 87% being singletons. The data belong to a study of blood T cell repertoires in COVID-19. The CDR3 runs to 12 residues. The junction had 3 bases not matched to a gene; V was cut back by 5 bases and J by 4 bases. CDR1 is SQVTM and CDR2 is ANQGSEA in the germline V gene. The TCR originated in a man between 45 and 60 years old with active or convalescent COVID-19. The material sequenced was peripheral blood. The J gene is TRBJ1-1, the V gene TRBV29-1, with TRBD1 identical over 8 bases. As DNA, the CDR3 is TGCAGCGTTTCGGACAGGGCCACTGAAGCTTTCTTT. It codes for CSVSDRATEAFF.